This passage covers 21 T cell receptor beta chains from one sample sequenced in a study of T cells in localized non-small cell lung cancer (dated by TCRdb to about 2020). Library preparation was by the immunoSEQ multiplex PCR assay. TCRdb took over this immuneACCESS table, retaining in-frame rearrangements with V and J assigned. Such tables are incomplete; in checked studies, under half of the missing clones stem from an unresolved V gene, and the remainder is unexplained. The sample data list 2,500 to 3,500 clones, and under 30% of these were observed just once. The ten largest make up 10% to 15% of the sample. Sequencing used normal lung tissue next to the tumor, obtained before any cancer treatment. The receptor set was obtained from a male donor aged 60 or over with stage II lung adenocarcinoma.

The rearrangement joins TRBV12-5 to TRBJ1-2, with a tentative D call TRBD1 (5 bases). V dropped 6 bases and J dropped 0 bases, with 8 bases sitting between them. The CDR3 covers 13 residues. The V gene's germline CDR1 is LGHNT and CDR2 FRNRAP. The chain's CDR3 is CASGKGPNYGYTF. The CDR3, as DNA: TGTGCTAGTGGAAAGGGACCTAACTATGGCTACACCTTC.

This clone has a handful of counts. The chain employs TRBV6-8 and TRBJ1-4; 10 positions match TRBD1. V lost 6 bases, J lost 4 bases, and 5 bases stayed unmatched. Germline-derived CDR1 and CDR2 are MNHGY and SAAAGT. CDR3 size: 15 residues. As DNA, the CDR3 is TGTGCCAGCAGCCCCGGACAGGGGGTTAATGAAAAACTGTTTTTT. This translates into CASSPGQGVNEKLFF.

This clone was detected a few times. The chain employs TRBV27 and TRBJ2-2, with D unclear. The CDR3 has 12 amino acids. The germline V gene encodes CDR1 MNHEY and CDR2 SMNVEV (reference sequence). V was trimmed by 10 bases and J by 7 bases, leaving 13 bases between them. CDR3 protein: CATCILGGELFF. The CDR3 DNA is TGTGCCACCTGTATCCTGGGCGGGGAGCTGTTTTTT.

This chain links TRBV19 with TRBJ2-1, with TRBD2 matching over 8 bases. V shed 1 base and J 3 bases; nucleotides not matched to a gene: 2. The CDR3 consists of 15 residues. CDR1 is LNHDA and CDR2 is SQIVND in the germline V gene (reference sequence). CDR3 bases: TGTGCCAGTAGTATAGGAGCGGGAGTCTACAATGAGCAGTTCTTC. It encodes CASSIGAGVYNEQFF.

The gene calls are TRBV5-1 and TRBJ2-2, with D possibly matching TRBD1 (6 bases). The V end lost 8 bases, the J end lost 4 bases, and 21 bases lay between the germline ends. CDR3 length: 16 residues. Germline V gene sequence: CDR1 SGHRS, CDR2 YFSETQ. The CDR3 bases are TGCGCCAGTTCTCCCCTCCAGGGGTGGAGCACCGGGGAGCTGTTTTTT. Residues: CASSPLQGWSTGELFF.

This chain connects TRBV30 to TRBJ2-2; perhaps TRBD1 as D (5 bases). V lost 0 bases and J lost 5, with 7 bases in between. This CDR3 is built from 13 residues. CDR1 and CDR2 (germline): GTSNPN, SVGIG (reference sequence). Here the CDR3 reads CAWSVTGTGELFF. In nucleotides, the CDR3 is TGTGCCTGGAGTGTAACAGGAACCGGGGAGCTGTTTTTT.

This clone was counted a few times. The CDR3 sequence: CASSRRQDTEAFF. The CDR3 region has the DNA TGTGCCAGCAGCCGACGACAGGACACTGAAGCTTTCTTT. The rearrangement joins TRBV14 to TRBJ1-1; TRBD1 might be the D (6 bases). The V and J ends lost 4 bases and 3 bases respectively, with 9 bases between them. Germline assignment: CDR1 SGHDN and CDR2 FVKESK. The CDR3 spans 13 residues.

This clone was found a few times. The gene calls are TRBV2 and TRBJ1-2; D may be TRBD1 (6 bases). V shed 9 bases and J shed 5 bases, with 16 bases lying between them. Germline V gene lookup returns CDR1 SNHLY and CDR2 FYNNEI. The CDR3 runs to 13 residues. The CDR3 region has the DNA TGTGCCAGGAGGGACGGACAGAAATATGGCTACACCTTC. As protein: CARRDGQKYGYTF.

This clone was counted a few times. This chain uses TRBV19 with TRBJ1-1, with D possibly being TRBD1 (6 bases). Germline V gives CDR1 LNHDA, CDR2 SQIVND (reference sequence). This CDR3 is 13 amino acids long. The ends were cut back, 6 bases at V and 1 base at J, with 9 bases in the middle. CDR3 coding DNA: TGTGCCAGTAGGTTGGGACAGAACACTGAAGCTTTCTTT. This translates into CASRLGQNTEAFF.

This clone was seen only a few times. CDR3 bases: TGTGCCAGCAGCGTAGGGGGTCTTCAAGGCGGGGAGCTGTTTTTT. It yields the protein CASSVGGLQGGELFF. The chain uses TRBV9 and TRBJ2-2; D is undetermined. The V end lost 0 bases, the J end lost 7 bases, and 13 bases lay between the germline ends. The CDR3 covers 15 residues. Germline V gene sequence: CDR1 SGDLS, CDR2 YYNGEE. Together with reference TRBV9 and TRBJ2-2, the CDR3 gives the full variable domain: DSGVTQTPKHLITATGQRVTLRCSPRSGDLSVYWYQQSLDQGLQFLIQYYNGEERAKGNILERFSAQQFPDLHSELNLSSLELGDSALYFCASSVGGLQGGELFFGEGSRLTVL.

The chain carries TRBV14 and TRBJ2-7, with 11 bases fitting TRBD2. Germline lookup yields CDR1 SGHDN and CDR2 FVKESK. With 3 bases clipped from V and 2 bases from J, the junction kept 9 bases outside the gene matches. The CDR3 has 17 amino acids. CDR3 sequence reads: CASSQALGTSGAYEQYF. CDR3 DNA: TGTGCCAGCAGCCAGGCCCTCGGGACTAGCGGCGCCTACGAGCAGTACTTC.

V usage is TRBV9 and J usage is TRBJ1-2; weak D call: TRBD1 (6 bases). The CDR3 consists of 13 residues. Trimming took off 5 bases at V and 3 bases at J, with 11 bases between the two ends. Germline V gene sequence: CDR1 SGDLS, CDR2 YYNGEE. The CDR3 DNA is TGTGCCAGCAGTTTCCGACAGGACTATGGCTACACCTTC. Translation: CASSFRQDYGYTF.

This clone was recorded a few times. The genes are TRBV28 and TRBJ2-5; D remains ambiguous. The CDR3 has 12 residues. CDR1 MDHEN and CDR2 SYDVKM come from the germline V gene. V lost 6 bases and J lost 4, with 9 bases in between. DNA for the CDR3: TGTGCCAGCAGAGGTATTTTAGAGACCCAGTACTTC. This translates into CASRGILETQYF.

The rearrangement joins TRBV19 to TRBJ1-2; 9 nucleotides agree with TRBD1. Germline CDR1 and CDR2: LNHDA and SQIVND (reference sequence). With 9 bases clipped from V and 3 bases from J, the junction kept 5 bases outside the gene matches. This CDR3 spans 13 amino acids. The CDR3 DNA sequence: TGTGCCAGCAGAGACAGGGGGGACTATGGCTACACCTTC. Translated: CASRDRGDYGYTF.

The V gene is TRBV7-2, the J gene TRBJ2-7, with D perhaps TRBD1 or TRBD2 (6 bases each). Germline CDR1 and CDR2: SGHTA and FQGNSA. The CDR3 runs 13 residues. V was clipped by 2 bases and J by 5 bases, with 10 bases between them. CDR3: CASSLWGANEQYF. The CDR3 DNA sequence: TGTGCCAGCAGCTTATGGGGGGCAAACGAGCAGTACTTC.

The chain employs TRBV29-1 and TRBJ2-3; the D gene is possibly TRBD1 (6 bases). The CDR3 runs to 15 residues. The germline V gene has CDR1 SQVTM and CDR2 ANQGSEA. With 4 bases removed from V and 1 base from J, the gap between germline ends came to 15 bases. Here the CDR3 reads CSVGQRNRGTDTQYF. The CDR3, as DNA: TGCAGCGTTGGACAACGGAACAGGGGCACAGATACGCAGTATTTT.

This chain links TRBV11-3 with TRBJ2-3, with 8 bases identical to TRBD1. The CDR3 extends over 15 amino acids. The germline V gene encodes CDR1 SGHNT and CDR2 YENEEA. With V trimmed by 4 bases and J by 0 bases, 3 bases remained unmatched. In DNA form, the CDR3 reads TGTGCCAGCAGCTCCCGGACAGGGAGCACAGATACGCAGTATTTT. It codes for CASSSRTGSTDTQYF.

The gene calls are TRBV28 and TRBJ2-3; D is perhaps TRBD1 or TRBD2 (5 bases each). Germline V gene sequence: CDR1 MDHEN, CDR2 SYDVKM. The CDR3 sequence is 16 residues long. V was shortened by 5 bases and J by 2 bases, with 17 bases between the two germline ends. The CDR3 is CASSISGTGFTDTQYF. The CDR3 DNA follows: TGTGCCAGCAGTATCTCCGGGACGGGTTTCACAGATACGCAGTATTTT. The full variable domain, in which reference TRBV28 and TRBJ2-3 provide the parts outside the CDR3, is DVKVTQSSRYLVKRTGEKVFLECVQDMDHENMFWYRQDPGLGLRLIYFSYDVKMKEKGDIPEGYSVSREKKERFSLILESASTNQTSMYLCASSISGTGFTDTQYFGPGTRLTVL.

The V call is TRBV18, the J call TRBJ1-2, with D perhaps TRBD1 (5 bases). The germline V gene encodes CDR1 KGHSH and CDR2 LQKENI. This CDR3 is built from 14 residues. V was clipped by 4 bases and J by 8 bases, with 17 bases between them. The DNA of the CDR3 is TGTGCCAGCTCACTGTACCGGGACCTCGAGGGCTACACCTTC. Translation: CASSLYRDLEGYTF.

The rearrangement links TRBV11-3 to TRBJ2-7, with D possibly being TRBD1 (5 bases). The CDR3 is 15 residues long. V lost 3 bases and J 2 bases, leaving 14 bases between the germline ends. Germline V gene data show CDR1 as SGHNT and CDR2 as YENEEA. The CDR3 loop reads CASSLVQAAPYEQYF. The CDR3 DNA reads TGTGCCAGCAGCTTGGTACAGGCGGCACCCTACGAGCAGTACTTC.

CDR3 protein: CASSYRGQTKWDTQYF. CDR3 DNA: TGTGCCAGCAGTTACCGGGGACAGACCAAATGGGATACGCAGTATTTT. The chain is built from TRBV6-8 and TRBJ2-3; 7 nucleotides line up with TRBD1. The CDR3 length is 16 residues. The V gene end was trimmed by 2 bases and the J gene end by 6 bases; junction bases not matched to a gene: 11. Germline V gene data show CDR1 as MNHGY and CDR2 as SAAAGT.